This TCR beta chain was sequenced during a study of blood T cell repertoires in COVID-19. Across the whole study: The samples span acute and convalescent COVID-19 from the United States, Italy and Spain. Sample material is recorded as cDNA or gDNA derived from T cells, B-cell-depleted T cells, or PBMCs.

Trimming took off 0 bases at V and 7 bases at J, with 7 bases between the two ends. The CDR3 is 12 amino acids. Germline-derived CDR1 and CDR2 are PRHDT and FYEKMQ (reference sequence). Original processing methods: Estimates of nucleated cell counts were drawn from the amplification of reference gene primers. Method: immunoSEQ multiplex PCR; TCRdb's copy keeps in-frame clones and lacks some. V, J and clone size were drawn from that table, and D and trimming were deduced from the DNA. The data show about 170,000 clones, with roughly 86% seen just once and approximately 7.7% held by the top ten. This clone came up a few times.

The TCR comes from a man aged 40-50 years who had recovered from COVID-19. The V and J genes are TRBV13 and TRBJ2-7; D unresolved. Sequencing was done on a sample of peripheral blood. CDR3 bases: TGTGCCAGCAGCTTAGGTCTAGGTGAGCAGTACTTC. Amino acids: CASSLGLGEQYF.